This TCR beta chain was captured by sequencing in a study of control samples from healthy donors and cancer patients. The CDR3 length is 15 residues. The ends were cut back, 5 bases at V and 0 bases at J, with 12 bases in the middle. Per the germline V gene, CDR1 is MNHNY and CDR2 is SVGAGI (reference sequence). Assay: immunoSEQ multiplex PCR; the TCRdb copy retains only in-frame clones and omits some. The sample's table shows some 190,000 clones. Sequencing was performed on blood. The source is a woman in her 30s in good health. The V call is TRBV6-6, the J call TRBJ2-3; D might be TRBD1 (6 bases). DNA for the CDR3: TGTGCCAGCAGTCCCGGACAGACTAGCACAGATACGCAGTATTTT. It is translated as CASSPGQTSTDTQYF.